The 29 T cell receptor beta chains presented below share a single source sample, sequenced in a study of post-analysis software for immune sequencing data. Study outcomes and limitations: Patients carried four or five TRBV segments more frequently than controls did, and TRBV5-6, TRBV5-1 and TRBV20-1 were among them.

TCR beta cDNA libraries included unique molecular identifiers. TCRdb passed the PCR reads through MiXCR, listing each CDR3 protein once. The sample has about 540,000 distinct CDR3 sequences, under 40% seen once. Their specific antigens are unknown. Source material: blood. The receptors shown here come from a girl under 18 with multiple sclerosis.

The V and J genes are TRBV18 and TRBJ1-2; D gene unclear. The CDR3 contains 13 residues. Looked up from germline, CDR1 is KGHSH and CDR2 is LQKENI. Trimming shortened V by 3 bases and J by 4 bases, and 9 bases separated the two germline ends. The CDR3 DNA sequence: TGTGCCAGCTCACCGGCAGAGATCTATGGCTACACCTTC. It is translated as CASSPAEIYGYTF.

This clonotype has more than one count but fewer than ten. The rearrangement links TRBV5-1 to TRBJ2-1, with D unclear. This CDR3 region has 15 residues. Per the germline V gene, CDR1 is SGHRS and CDR2 is YFSETQ. V lost 0 bases to trimming and J lost 4 bases, with 11 bases between them. The CDR3 sequence is CASSLATVDYNEQFF. CDR3 coding DNA: TGCGCCAGCAGCTTGGCCACGGTGGATTACAATGAGCAGTTCTTC.

The genes are TRBV5-1 and TRBJ2-2; TRBD1 is a possible D gene (6 bases). Germline-derived CDR1 and CDR2 are SGHRS and YFSETQ. This CDR3 has 13 residues. V dropped 0 bases and J dropped 9 bases, with 9 bases sitting between them. Here the CDR3 reads CASSLATGRELFF. Written as DNA, the CDR3 is TGCGCCAGCAGCTTGGCCACAGGGCGGGAGCTGTTTTTT.

The chain has TRBV6-5 and TRBJ2-7; 10 bases map to TRBD1. This CDR3 is built from 14 residues. J lost 1 base, V lost 7 bases, and 4 bases had no gene match. Germline lookup yields CDR1 MNHEY and CDR2 SVGAGI. The CDR3 is CASKTGGASYEQYF. The CDR3 DNA reads TGTGCCAGCAAGACAGGGGGCGCGTCCTACGAGCAGTACTTC.

A few counts support this clonotype. The V call is TRBV7-6, the J call TRBJ2-5; 8 bases line up with TRBD2. CDR3 length equals 13 residues. Per the germline V gene, CDR1 is SGHVS and CDR2 is FNYEAQ. The V and J ends lost 10 bases and 4 bases, in that order; junction bases with no gene match: 8. DNA of the CDR3: TGTGCCACAATAGCGGGGAACGGAGAGACCCAGTACTTC. As protein: CATIAGNGETQYF.

The rearrangement uses TRBV6-2 or TRBV6-3 and TRBJ1-2; TRBD1 is a possible D gene (5 bases). There are 14 residues in the CDR3. The germline V gene encodes CDR1 MNHEY and CDR2 SVGEGT. The ends were cut back, 6 bases at V and 6 bases at J, with 17 bases in the middle. DNA for the CDR3: TGTGCCAGCAGCAGCCCTAACAGGTTCCATGGCTACACCTTC. Its protein is CASSSPNRFHGYTF.

V usage is TRBV20-1 and J usage is TRBJ2-1, with D perhaps TRBD2 (6 bases). This CDR3 region has 11 residues. Germline CDR1 is DFQATT and CDR2 is SNEGSKA (reference sequence). V lost 3 bases and J 9 bases, leaving 9 bases between the germline ends. The CDR3 DNA follows: TGCAGTGCTAGTGGAGGGGTTGAGCAGTTCTTC. As protein: CSASGGVEQFF.

This sequence joins TRBV6-1 and TRBJ2-6; unclear D gene. The CDR3 contains 15 residues. The germline V and J ends were trimmed by 2 bases and 4 bases, with 9 bases remaining between them. The V gene's germline CDR1 is MNHNS and CDR2 SASEGT. In nucleotides, the CDR3 is TGTGCCAGCAGTGAACAGGAACCCGGGGCCAACGTCCTGACTTTC. It yields the protein CASSEQEPGANVLTF.

The rearrangement joins TRBV7-2 to TRBJ2-1; D is unresolved. Trimming took 2 bases from V and 0 from J, leaving 11 bases between them. The CDR3 runs 16 residues. Germline assignment: CDR1 SGHTA and CDR2 FQGNSA. The CDR3 region has the DNA TGTGCCAGCAGCTTACGGAGACGTACCTCCTACAATGAGCAGTTCTTC. Translation gives CASSLRRRTSYNEQFF.

This clonotype was recorded a few times. The chain combines TRBV10-3 with TRBJ2-7; D may be TRBD2 (5 bases). Germline CDR1 reads ENHRY; CDR2 reads SYGVKD. V shed 8 bases and J shed 2 bases, with 13 bases lying between them. There are 13 residues in the CDR3. CDR3 nucleotides: TGTGCCATCGCCCGGACTGCCACCTACGAGCAGTACTTC. Translated: CAIARTATYEQYF.

This clonotype was observed a handful of times. This chain's CDR3 is CASSSPIYGYTF. CDR3 sequence (DNA): TGTGCCAGCAGCTCTCCAATCTATGGCTACACCTTC. The chain links TRBV7-6 to TRBJ1-2; D gene unclear. Germline V CDR1 and CDR2: SGHVS, FNYEAQ. The CDR3 runs to 12 residues. Trimming cost V 4 bases and J 4 bases, with 7 bases left between them.

CDR3 loop: CASSSIPVWGANVLTF. CDR3 bases: TGTGCCAGCAGTTCCATACCGGTTTGGGGGGCCAACGTCCTGACTTTC. The chain is built from TRBV28 and TRBJ2-6; D unclear. This CDR3 is 16 amino acids long. Trimming cost V 4 bases and J 4 bases, with 14 bases left between them. From germline, CDR1 is MDHEN and CDR2 SYDVKM.

This sequence joins TRBV4-1 and TRBJ1-1; 7 nucleotides line up with TRBD1. The germline gives CDR1 MGHRA, CDR2 YSYEKL. With V trimmed by 5 bases and J by 0 bases, 9 bases remained unmatched. There are 16 residues in the CDR3. Here the CDR3 DNA reads TGCGCCAGCAGCGGATCTCCGGGACAGCTGAACACTGAAGCTTTCTTT. It specifies CASSGSPGQLNTEAFF.

This clonotype was found a few times. The V gene is TRBV29-1, the J gene TRBJ1-4; D is perhaps TRBD1 (5 bases). Germline lookup yields CDR1 SQVTM and CDR2 ANQGSEA. The CDR3 extends over 15 amino acids. V lost 0 bases and J 10 bases, leaving 18 bases between the germline ends. CDR3 in amino acids: CSVEDGAREVGKLFF. The CDR3 DNA is TGCAGCGTTGAAGATGGGGCCAGGGAGGTTGGAAAACTGTTTTTT.

The J gene is TRBJ2-5, the V gene TRBV12-3 or TRBV12-4; 13 bases map to TRBD2. V shed 7 bases, J shed 5 bases, and the junction held 7 bases outside the gene matches. The length of the CDR3 is 15 residues. This CDR3 is CASNPGLAGSETQYF. The CDR3 nucleotides are TGTGCCAGCAACCCGGGACTAGCGGGGTCCGAGACCCAGTACTTC.

This clonotype has a handful of counts. CDR3: CAISEPGDRETQYF. CDR3 sequence (DNA): TGTGCCATCAGTGAGCCAGGGGACAGGGAGACCCAGTACTTC. The V and J genes are TRBV10-3 and TRBJ2-7, with 8 bases matching TRBD1. Gene TRBJ2-5 matches the end of the DNA better, so the J call may be wrong. Germline V gene data show CDR1 as ENHRY and CDR2 as SYGVKD. There are 14 residues in the CDR3.

This clonotype has just a few counts. This rearrangement joins TRBV5-5 to TRBJ1-1, with D perhaps TRBD1 (6 bases). Germline V gene sequence: CDR1 SGHKS, CDR2 YYEKEE (reference sequence). The CDR3 consists of 15 residues. V was cut by 4 bases and J by 7 bases, with 20 bases left in between. The CDR3 here is CASSDLSGGLIEAFF. The DNA of the CDR3 is TGTGCCAGCAGCGATCTTAGTGGGGGCCTGATTGAAGCTTTCTTT.

The chain couples TRBV2 to TRBJ2-3; D is unclear. The CDR3 is made up of 16 amino acids. V lost 2 bases to trimming and J lost 4 bases, with 16 bases between them. From germline, CDR1 is SNHLY and CDR2 FYNNEI. CDR3 bases: TGTGCCAGCAGTGAATTGGTAGCCTGGGGTCCAGATACGCAGTATTTT. Translation: CASSELVAWGPDTQYF.

Only a few counts were recorded for this clonotype. The genes are TRBV19 and TRBJ2-1; no firm D call. The V end lost 3 bases, the J end lost 4 bases, and 16 bases lay between the germline ends. This CDR3 is built from 16 residues. The germline CDR1 and CDR2 sequences are LNHDA and SQIVND (reference sequence). In DNA form, the CDR3 reads TGTGCCAGTAGTATTACCGTGAACGGTGCATACAATGAGCAGTTCTTC. It yields the protein CASSITVNGAYNEQFF.

Of note for this clonotype: This clone may be a read error of a much larger clone one base away. V gene TRBV4-1 combines with J gene TRBJ1-2; D ambiguous. V shed 1 base and J shed 9 bases, with 12 bases lying between them. Germline lookup yields CDR1 MGHRA and CDR2 YSYEKL. This CDR3 has 13 residues. CDR3 region: CASSQVDAVCYTF. The CDR3 bases are TGCGCCAGCAGCCAAGTGGATGCCGTCTGCTACACCTTC.

The chain joins TRBV6-4 to TRBJ2-1; no reliable D call. Germline CDR1 reads MRHNA; CDR2 reads SNTAGT. Trimming cost V 11 bases and J 0 bases, with 20 bases left between them. This CDR3 has 16 residues. CDR3 in DNA: TGTGCCGGCCTGGTTACTGGCCCTAGCTCCTACAATGAGCAGTTCTTC. It translates to CAGLVTGPSSYNEQFF.

The chain links TRBV12-3 or TRBV12-4 to TRBJ2-1, with 9 bases that match TRBD2. V lost 10 bases and J lost 4; bases outside the gene matches: 5. The CDR3 has 13 residues. The CDR3 DNA follows: TGTGCCACGGGGCTAGCGGGGTACAATGAGCAGTTCTTC. It encodes CATGLAGYNEQFF.

This chain connects TRBV5-1 to TRBJ2-7; possibly TRBD2 for D (6 bases). Trimming took 3 bases from V and 0 from J, leaving 7 bases between them. The CDR3 is made up of 13 amino acids. Germline V gene data show CDR1 as SGHRS and CDR2 as YFSETQ. Here the CDR3 reads CASSWGDSYEQYV. CDR3 DNA: TGCGCCAGCAGCTGGGGGGACTCCTACGAGCAGTACGTC.

This chain connects TRBV3-1 to TRBJ2-5; weak D call: TRBD1 (6 bases). V dropped 3 bases and J dropped 4 bases, with 24 bases sitting between them. Germline V CDR1 and CDR2: LGHDT, YNNKEL (reference sequence). The CDR3 is 18 residues long. The CDR3, as DNA: TGTGCCAGCAGCCAGGCCGGGACACGAGCCACAGGGTCAGAGACCCAGTACTTC. Protein product: CASSQAGTRATGSETQYF.

This chain connects TRBV20-1 to TRBJ2-5; the match to TRBD2 covers 7 bases. The CDR3 is made up of 15 amino acids. Per the germline V gene, CDR1 is DFQATT and CDR2 is SNEGSKA (reference sequence). Unmatched junction bases numbered 8, after V lost 2 bases and J lost 2 bases. The CDR3 loop is CSARSGAQRQETQYF. The CDR3 DNA reads TGCAGTGCTAGAAGCGGGGCCCAACGTCAAGAGACCCAGTACTTC.

This clonotype was found many times. The chain combines TRBV29-1 with TRBJ2-7; D perhaps matches TRBD2 (5 bases). This CDR3 has 13 amino acids. Germline V gene lookup returns CDR1 SQVTM and CDR2 ANQGSEA. Deletions cut 2 bases from V and 7 bases from J, with 15 bases between. The CDR3 loop is CSVERRSGGEQYF. In nucleotides, the CDR3 is TGCAGCGTTGAACGCAGGTCCGGAGGTGAGCAGTACTTC.

V and J are TRBV7-2 and TRBJ2-7; TRBD1 is a possible D gene (5 bases). This CDR3 is built from 14 residues. The germline V gene encodes CDR1 SGHTA and CDR2 FQGNSA. V was pared by 5 bases and J by 1 base, with 12 bases between. The CDR3 sequence: CASSRQTGSYEQYF. Written as DNA, the CDR3 is TGTGCCAGCAGCCGACAAACAGGTTCCTACGAGCAGTACTTC.

The V gene is TRBV21-1, the J gene TRBJ2-1; the tabulated D call, TRBD1, remains unverified against the DNA. TRBV21-1 is marked as a pseudogene. This CDR3 region has 15 residues. In DNA, the CDR3 is TGTGCCAGCAGCAAAGGGGAGACAGTCAACAATGAGCAGTTCTTC. Protein sequence: CASSKGETVNNEQFF.

This clonotype was found many times. The chain employs TRBV14 and TRBJ2-1, with D tentatively TRBD1 (5 bases). Germline V gene sequence: CDR1 SGHDN, CDR2 FVKESK. Trimming stripped 1 base from V and 9 bases from J, with 13 bases between. This CDR3 is built from 14 residues. CDR3 sequence: CASSQVGAGGEQFF. The DNA for the CDR3 is TGTGCCAGCAGCCAAGTAGGGGCCGGCGGTGAGCAGTTCTTC.